The sequence of this T cell receptor beta chain was determined in a study of blood T cells in healthy people across ages (dated by TCRdb to between 2015 and 2017). For the study in its entirety: In model experiments, template switching captured roughly one uniquely barcoded TCR beta cDNA molecule for every two T cells. Using deep sequencing normalized with unique cDNA molecular identifiers, the study measured how TCR beta repertoire diversity changes with age. Donors were grouped into four age groups: young (average roughly 16 years), middle-aged (about 40), aged (about 60) and long-lived (around 80). Donors of different ages were randomly distributed across sequencing lanes to avoid experimental bias. Two additional independent replicas of 1 million unique cDNA reads from the same blood draw were analyzed for two donors (one aged 18 to 30 and one aged 80 or older). Overall results and qualifications from the work: Because the CMV infection status of the donors was unknown, age-related changes in expanded clonotypes may potentially have been confounded. Estimates of total diversity based on one million sequenced T cells were considered lower bounds and underestimates. There was a strong correlation between observed TCR beta diversity and the percentage of naive T cells measured by flow cytometry. As age increased, observed TCR beta diversity per million T cells dropped in a roughly linear way, and a significant reduction was already evident by age about 40. Compared with the aged group, the long-lived group had more naive CD4+ T cells, fewer expanded clones and increased TCR diversity, suggesting age selection. Bulk unsorted PBMC profiling prevented conclusive comparison of naive and antigen-experienced compartments.

Trimming removed 2 bases from V and 7 bases from J, leaving 11 bases between the germline ends. As encoded in the germline V gene, CDR1 is MGHDK while CDR2 is SYGVNS. Including cysteine and phenylalanine, the CDR3 has 13 amino acids. The entry retains the CDR3 DNA only, 39 bases that are in frame from base 1. The library came from 5' RACE. Instrument on record: Illumina HiSeq 2500. A second PCR of roughly 7 to 12 cycles was performed with a sample-barcoded 5' primer and a J-beta primer mix. A unique molecular identifier was introduced onto each TCR beta cDNA molecule by a template-switch 5' adaptor carrying 12 random nucleotides. At least 2.5 million CDR3-containing paired-end reads were obtained from each sample. The Mint cDNA synthesis kit, primed by a TRBC-specific oligonucleotide, was used to synthesize first-strand cDNA from all RNA. Following uracil-DNA glycosylase treatment, a first 18-cycle PCR with universal primers M1SS and BC2_uni_R was performed on all cDNA. Per the source publication's procedure: Each sample was normalized by randomly selecting 1 million high-quality reads, each carrying a distinct molecular identifier. Reads sharing molecular identifiers were discarded rather than binned into consensus sequences. MiTCR, run with a Q25 quality threshold and the strictest error-elimination algorithm, handled CDR3 identification, clonotype clustering and error correction. Lower-bound total TCR beta diversity was estimated with a nonparametric unseen species model using Euler transformation. Using fastp at Q25 and MiXCR, TCRdb reprocessed the public reads and kept productive beta chains. Here each entry gathers all rows of one CDR3 protein and keeps the most common genes and DNA. V and J calls and clone size were set by TCRdb, not the authors. This sample is represented by some 1 million distinct CDR3 sequences; 35% to 55% of them were singletons. The leading ten clones occupy approximately 20% of the sample.

The roughly 39 donors, aged about 6 to 95 years, were systemically healthy Caucasian individuals from Russia. Roughly 9.5 milliliters of peripheral blood were drawn from each donor into EDTA-treated Vacutainer tubes. Ficoll-Paque density-gradient centrifugation was used to isolate PBMCs, with at least 6 million obtained per sample. Total RNA, at least 5 micrograms per sample, was extracted from PBMCs with Trizol reagent. For every donor, flow cytometry on a PBMC aliquot measured the percentage of naive CD45RAhigh/CD27high T cells. With respect to this clonotype: Its antigen has not been determined. Base qualities were left out, and no much larger clone turns up one base away.

The chain is made from TRBV25-1 and TRBJ1-2, with TRBD1 as a weak D call on 5 bases. This receptor was taken from a woman aged 60-75 years in good health. The source material was blood. The DNA reads as follows: TGTGCCAGCAGTGAAACCGGGACTGGTGGCTACACCTTC. Protein translation: CASSETGTGGYTF.